This T cell receptor beta chain was captured by sequencing in a study of early T cells in non-severe SARS-CoV-2 infection. Germline-derived CDR1 and CDR2 are WNHNN and SYGVQD (reference sequence). The CDR3 has 16 residues. V was shortened by 5 bases and J by 3 bases, with 17 bases between the two germline ends. In TCRdb, the 5' RACE reads were re-called with MiXCR into one record per CDR3 protein. Among about 97,000 distinct CDR3 sequences listed, 9.5% to 12% were seen once. This clonotype was obtained from an adult who was a healthcare worker with PCR-confirmed SARS-CoV-2 infection or an uninfected control (not recorded which). The rearrangement joins TRBV10-1 to TRBJ2-1, with D maybe TRBD1 (5 bases). Sequencing used whole blood, obtained at baseline. The CDR3 spells CASSYTQGFGYNEQFF. CDR3 coding DNA: TGCGCCAGCAGTTATACTCAGGGTTTCGGCTACAATGAGCAGTTCTTC.